Sequencing of this T cell receptor beta chain was carried out in a study of T-cell reconstitution after alpha-beta-depleted transplantation in children. Trimming cost V 0 bases and J 0 bases, with 12 bases left between them. Germline loops: CDR1 DFQATT, CDR2 SNEGSKA (reference sequence). This CDR3 region has 15 residues. This clonotype was detected only a few times. The library targeted TCRbeta and was prepared with unique molecular identifiers. In TCRdb, the PCR reads were re-called with MiXCR into one record per CDR3 protein. The table records about 540,000 distinct CDR3 sequences, about 16% of them present only once.

The material was PBMCs from the stem cell graft donor, obtained from the stem cell graft. The chain is built from TRBV20-1 and TRBJ2-7; D may be TRBD1 or TRBD2 (5 bases each). The TCR sequence derives from a human donor who donated a stem cell graft to a child with acute lymphoblastic leukemia. CDR3 residues: CSAREGGTASYEQYF. The CDR3 DNA reads TGCAGTGCTAGAGAGGGTGGGACCGCCTCCTACGAGCAGTACTTC.